Below, 31 T cell receptor beta chains from the same sample are listed, as sequenced in a study of molecular identifiers for immune sequencing clone quantification. TCRdb ran MiXCR on the PCR reads and lists one entry per CDR3 protein. The data contain 40,000 to 65,000 distinct CDR3 sequences, about a third of them seen just once; the ten biggest clones take up 3% to 4.5%. Sequenced input: naive CD8+ T cells from blood, with Jurkat cell RNA spiked in. Stated subset: FACS-sorted CD8+CD4-CCR7+CD45RA+ naive T cells. The receptors were gathered from a human donor in good health. Some libraries in this study had Jurkat cell RNA spiked in.

This clonotype was seen many times. A much larger clonotype is one base distant, so this may be a read error. This rearrangement joins TRBV6-2 or TRBV6-3 to TRBJ1-5, with D perhaps TRBD1 (6 bases). Germline CDR1 and CDR2: MNHEY and SVGEGT. This CDR3 comprises 13 residues. V lost 5 bases to trimming and J lost 1 base, with 6 bases between them. CDR3 in amino acids: CASSDRSNQPQHF. Written as DNA, the CDR3 is TGTGCCAGCAGTGACAGGAGCAATCAGCCCCAGCATTTT.

The CDR3 loop is CASSQWGQVHQETQYF. CDR3 nucleotides: TGTGCCAGCAGCCAATGGGGACAGGTACATCAAGAGACCCAGTACTTC. The chain employs TRBV3-1 and TRBJ2-5; 8 bases match TRBD1. The CDR3 length is 16 residues. The germline gives CDR1 LGHDT, CDR2 YNNKEL (reference sequence). The V and J ends lost 2 bases and 2 bases, in that order; junction bases with no gene match: 7.

The table lists this clonotype with a count of one. This CDR3 is missing its conserved last phenylalanine or tryptophan, likely due to a read error. The chain is built from TRBV4-2 and TRBJ1-6, with D possibly TRBD1 on 5 matching bases. The V end lost 1 base, the J end lost 5 bases, and 12 bases lay between the germline ends. The CDR3 sequence is 16 residues long. CDR1 is LGHNA, CDR2 YNFKEQ, per germline. This CDR3 reads CASSQVAGLDNSPLHI. Here the CDR3 DNA reads TGTGCCAGCAGCCAAGTAGCAGGGCTTGATAATTCACCCCTCCACATT.

This clonotype was found once. A much larger clone sits a single nucleotide away, making a read error possible. V usage is TRBV7-2 and J usage is TRBJ2-5, with TRBD2 identical over 15 bases. The assigned J gene may be wrong: the sequence end matches TRBJ2-1 better. CDR1 is SGHTA and CDR2 is FQGNSA in the germline V gene. The CDR3 spans 16 residues. The CDR3 DNA reads TGTGCCAGCAGCAAGGGACTAGCGGGAGGTGGACAGACCCAGTTCTTC. It codes for CASSKGLAGGGQTQFF.

The chain carries TRBV29-1 and TRBJ2-6; D could derive from TRBD1 or TRBD2 (5 bases each). This CDR3 has 16 amino acids. Germline values: CDR1 SQVTM, CDR2 ANQGSEA. V was pared by 3 bases and J by 2 bases, with 14 bases between. CDR3 in DNA: TGCAGCGTTGATAATGAAGTGGGGGCTGGGGCCAACGTCCTGACTTTC. Translated: CSVDNEVGAGANVLTF.

With regard to this clonotype: This may stem from a read error, because a much larger clone lies one nucleotide away. The chain employs TRBV7-2 and TRBJ2-7; D not resolved. Germline lookup yields CDR1 SGHTA and CDR2 FQGNSA. V was cut by 5 bases and J by 9 bases, with 11 bases left in between. CDR3 length: 11 amino acids. The CDR3 sequence is CASSPSDAQYF. The CDR3 DNA reads as TGTGCCAGCAGCCCATCGGACGCGCAGTACTTC.

This clonotype was seen a handful of times. This chain uses TRBV9 with TRBJ2-2; 8 bases are a match to TRBD2. The CDR3 has 15 residues. The germline V gene has CDR1 SGDLS and CDR2 YYNGEE. V was clipped by 2 bases and J by 5 bases; unmatched bases: 5. DNA of the CDR3: TGTGCCAGCAGCGTGAGCGGGAGTGCTACCGGGGAGCTGTTTTTT. Translation gives CASSVSGSATGELFF.

The chain is built from TRBV19 and TRBJ1-1; no reliable D call. The CDR3 consists of 12 residues. The germline CDR1 and CDR2 sequences are LNHDA and SQIVND (reference sequence). V was shortened by 0 bases and J by 6 bases, with 5 bases between the two germline ends. The CDR3 reads CASSIERAEAFF. The CDR3, as DNA: TGTGCCAGTAGTATAGAGAGAGCTGAAGCTTTCTTT.

The sample holds many counts of this clonotype. The CDR3 DNA reads as TGTGCCAGCAGTTTATTGGAGGGTGAGGCACAAGATACGCAGTATTTT. It translates to CASSLLEGEAQDTQYF. The chain uses TRBV28 and TRBJ2-3, with D possibly matching TRBD2 (6 bases). The CDR3 loop spans 16 amino acids. The V gene's germline CDR1 is MDHEN and CDR2 SYDVKM. Between the trimmed V and J ends, which lost 1 base and 5 bases, there was a span of 16 bases.

As for this clonotype: This likely comes from a read error, as the CDR3 has no conserved phenylalanine or tryptophan at its end. The chain employs TRBV13 and TRBJ2-1, with 13 bases aligning to TRBD2. Germline V gives CDR1 PRHDT, CDR2 FYEKMQ (reference sequence). The CDR3 consists of 14 residues. V was pared by 6 bases and J by 5 bases, with 1 base of the junction left unmatched. CDR3 in amino acids: CASSGTSGNNEQFS. The CDR3 DNA reads TGTGCCAGCAGTGGGACTAGCGGGAACAATGAGCAGTTCTCC.

This clonotype was counted between two and nine times. This chain joins TRBV20-1 and TRBJ2-7, with TRBD2 identical over 11 bases. The trim removed 6 bases at V and 3 bases at J, leaving 7 bases unmatched. Germline CDR1 and CDR2: DFQATT and SNEGSKA (reference sequence). The CDR3 has 14 residues. As DNA, the CDR3 is TGCAGTGCGCCCGGACTAGCGGGCTTCTACGAGCAGTACTTC. The encoded protein is CSAPGLAGFYEQYF.

This clonotype occurred a few times. The chain has TRBV27 and TRBJ1-5; no reliable D call. Trimming stripped 6 bases from V and 2 bases from J, with 20 bases between. CDR1 is MNHEY and CDR2 is SMNVEV in the germline V gene (reference sequence). The CDR3 consists of 17 residues. CDR3 bases: TGTGCCAGCAGCTCATCTGCCCAGATAGTTGGCAATCAGCCCCAGCATTTT. This encodes CASSSSAQIVGNQPQHF.

This clonotype was detected ten times or more. The gene calls are TRBV7-9 and TRBJ2-7; no definite D call. This CDR3 comprises 17 residues. The germline V gene has CDR1 SEHNR and CDR2 FQNEAQ (reference sequence). Trimming took 5 bases from V and 3 from J, leaving 23 bases between them. Written as DNA, the CDR3 is TGTGCCAGCAGCGGGCCCTACAGCGAAACACTATTCTACGAGCAGTACTTC. Its translation is CASSGPYSETLFYEQYF.

Regarding this clonotype: A much larger clone lies one base from this, so it may be a read error. The chain joins TRBV7-8 to TRBJ2-5; D gene unclear. Germline CDR1 reads SGHVS; CDR2 reads FQNEAQ. The germline V and J ends were trimmed by 5 bases and 1 base, with 17 bases remaining between them. The CDR3 is 16 amino acids. CDR3 sequence reads: CASSPTGRHIQETQYF. CDR3 nucleotides: TGTGCCAGCAGCCCCACCGGCCGACACATCCAAGAGACCCAGTACTTC. The full variable domain, in which reference TRBV7-8 and TRBJ2-5 provide the parts outside the CDR3, is GAGVSQSPRYKVAKRGQDVALRCDPISGHVSLFWYQQALGQGPEFLTYFQNEAQLDKSGLPSDRFFAERPEGSVSTLKIQRTQQEDSAVYLCASSPTGRHIQETQYFGPGTRLLVL.

This clonotype was detected a few times. CDR3 residues: CASRRDRSYEQYF. The CDR3 DNA reads as TGTGCCAGCAGACGGGATAGGTCCTACGAGCAGTACTTC. The chain carries TRBV2 and TRBJ2-7; D is perhaps TRBD2 (5 bases). The V end lost 6 bases, the J end lost 1 base, and 10 bases lay between the germline ends. Germline values: CDR1 SNHLY, CDR2 FYNNEI. CDR3 size: 13 residues.

This clonotype was counted ten times or more. V usage is TRBV28 and J usage is TRBJ2-5; D unclear. Trimming removed 2 bases from V and 1 base from J, with 11 bases in between. Per germline, CDR1 MDHEN and CDR2 SYDVKM. The CDR3 spans 15 residues. CDR3 in amino acids: CASSLGPGTQETQYF. In DNA, the CDR3 is TGTGCCAGCAGTTTAGGTCCCGGAACCCAAGAGACCCAGTACTTC.

To note about this clonotype: This may be a read error, as it is one base from a much larger clone. The V and J genes are TRBV4-3 and TRBJ2-3; the D gene is possibly TRBD2 (5 bases). CDR1 LGHNA and CDR2 YSLEER come from the germline V gene. V lost 2 bases and J lost 5, with 5 bases in between. The CDR3 is 12 residues long. CDR3 loop: CASSQSGDTQYF. CDR3 in DNA: TGCGCCAGCAGCCAAAGCGGAGATACGCAGTATTTT.

The chain uses TRBV6-1 and TRBJ2-7; 8 nucleotides line up with TRBD1. V shed 1 base and J 4 bases; nucleotides not matched to a gene: 6. The germline CDR1 and CDR2 sequences are MNHNS and SASEGT. This CDR3 is 15 amino acids long. The CDR3 loop is CASSEGTGSIYEQYF. DNA for the CDR3: TGTGCCAGCAGTGAAGGGACAGGGTCAATATACGAGCAGTACTTC.

A word on this clonotype: This clone may be a read error of a much larger clone one base away. The chain combines TRBV7-2 with TRBJ2-3, with D possibly being TRBD1 (5 bases). The CDR3 has 16 residues. Per the germline V gene, CDR1 is SGHTA and CDR2 is FQGNSA. The CDR3 region has the DNA TGTGCCTGCAGCTCCGCCGTTGGGGCTAGCACAGATACGCAGTATTTT. This encodes CACSSAVGASTDTQYF.

As concerns this clonotype: The junction differs from germline at one of its ends, possibly a read error. The CDR3 protein is CASSLYRDARNYSYTF. CDR3 in DNA: TGTGCCAGCAGTTTATACCGGGACGCGCGAAACTATAGCTACACCTTC. The V and J genes are TRBV28 and TRBJ1-2; D is possibly TRBD1 (5 bases). This CDR3 comprises 16 residues. Germline assignment: CDR1 MDHEN and CDR2 SYDVKM.

A note on this clonotype: The CDR3 does not end in the conserved phenylalanine or tryptophan, so this is likely a read error. The chain carries TRBV28 and TRBJ2-7; no definite D call. The germline gives CDR1 MDHEN, CDR2 SYDVKM. The V gene lost 6 bases and the J gene lost 4 bases, with 19 bases spanning the gap. The CDR3 loop spans 15 amino acids. Written as DNA, the CDR3 is TGTGCCAGCAGCTCCGAACCCCAGGCGATTTACGAGCAGTACATC. Protein: CASSSEPQAIYEQYI.

Concerning this clonotype itself: A much larger clone differs from this one at a single base, so this may be a read error. The J gene is TRBJ1-1, the V gene TRBV20-1; TRBD1 is a possible D gene (5 bases). The CDR3 has 13 residues. CDR1 is DFQATT and CDR2 is SNEGSKA in the germline V gene (reference sequence). V shed 6 bases and J shed 7 bases, with 18 bases lying between them. In nucleotides, the CDR3 is TGCAGTGCGCGGGCAGTAGGGGAGCGTGAAGCTTTCTTT. This codes for CSARAVGEREAFF.

The chain uses TRBV10-2 and TRBJ2-5; unclear D gene. The germline CDR1 and CDR2 sequences are WSHSY and SAAADI. The CDR3 spans 16 residues. Trimming pared 4 bases from V and 5 bases from J, leaving 20 bases between. CDR3 in DNA: TGCGCCAGCAGTGGGCCCTTCACCTCTGTTTCGGAGACCCAGTACTTC. Translated: CASSGPFTSVSETQYF.

V and J are TRBV2 and TRBJ1-2, with 8 bases aligning to TRBD1. Germline V gives CDR1 SNHLY, CDR2 FYNNEI. The J segment lost 3 bases and the V segment lost 0 bases, leaving 12 bases of the junction unmatched. The length of the CDR3 is 18 residues. The chain's CDR3 is CASSEAGDTGGIYYGYTF. Here the CDR3 DNA reads TGTGCCAGCAGTGAAGCCGGAGACACAGGGGGGATTTACTATGGCTACACCTTC.

V is TRBV27 and J is TRBJ2-1, with 11 bases lining up with TRBD2. Trimming cost V 5 bases and J 14 bases; bases outside gene matches: 5. The CDR3 is made up of 12 amino acids. The germline CDR1 and CDR2 sequences are MNHEY and SMNVEV (reference sequence). The CDR3, as DNA: TGTGCCAGCAGTCCCGGGACTAGCGGAGAGTTCTTC. This translates into CASSPGTSGEFF.

Points on this clonotype: Since the CDR3 does not end with the conserved phenylalanine or tryptophan, this likely comes from a read error. The V call is TRBV7-8, the J call TRBJ1-5; the match to TRBD1 covers 9 bases. Trimming cost V 5 bases and J 0 bases; bases outside gene matches: 23. Per germline, CDR1 SGHVS and CDR2 FQNEAQ. The CDR3 consists of 22 residues. The CDR3 coding sequence is TGTGCCAGCAGCGTCTTGAGCCTGAAACCTTGGACAGGGGAAATTAGCAATCAGCCCCAGCATATT. Its translation: CASSVLSLKPWTGEISNQPQHI.

This clonotype has ten or more counts. The rearrangement links TRBV28 to TRBJ2-3, with 11 bases aligning to TRBD2. V gave up 7 bases and J gave up 6 bases; unmatched junction bases: 12. The germline gives CDR1 MDHEN, CDR2 SYDVKM. The CDR3 is 16 residues long. The CDR3 DNA sequence: TGTGCCAGCATTGGATTAGCGGGAGGGCCATCCGATACGCAGTATTTT. Translated, it gives CASIGLAGGPSDTQYF.

A note on this clonotype: A junction end diverges from the germline sequence, so it may reflect a read error. The chain recombines TRBV7-9 with TRBJ1-1; 7 positions match TRBD1. The CDR3 extends over 14 amino acids. The germline CDR1 and CDR2 sequences are SEHNR and FQNEAQ (reference sequence). The CDR3, as DNA: TGTGCCAGCAGCCGCCCTACAGGGGCCACTGAAGCTATCTTT. Its translation is CASSRPTGATEAIF.

The CDR3 loop is CASSLQEGNEQFF. For the CDR3, the DNA is TGTGCCAGCAGCCTTCAAGAAGGGAATGAGCAGTTCTTC. The chain is built from TRBV7-8 and TRBJ2-1; D is unclear. This CDR3 contains 13 residues. The V gene lost 5 bases and the J gene lost 7 bases, with 12 bases spanning the gap. CDR1 is SGHVS and CDR2 is FQNEAQ in the germline V gene.

This clonotype was detected only a few times. The J gene is TRBJ2-7, the V gene TRBV27, with D uncertain. The CDR3 is 14 residues long. Germline V gene data show CDR1 as MNHEY and CDR2 as SMNVEV (reference sequence). Trimming took off 1 base at V and 0 bases at J, with 7 bases between the two ends. The CDR3 DNA reads TGTGCCAGCAGTTTATGGCCCTACTCCTACGAGCAGTACTTC. This translates into CASSLWPYSYEQYF.

This clonotype turned up a few times. V usage is TRBV5-6 and J usage is TRBJ2-7, with 9 bases matching TRBD1. Germline trimming cut 4 bases from V and 2 bases from J; bases unmatched to any gene: 4. The CDR3 totals 14 residues. Germline values: CDR1 SGHDT, CDR2 YYEEEE. The CDR3 reads CASSDGTGPYEQYF. The CDR3 DNA reads as TGTGCCAGCAGCGACGGGACAGGGCCCTACGAGCAGTACTTC.